These T cell receptor beta chains were read from a single sample in a study of Ad26.COV2.S vaccination and SARS-CoV-2 variants. The data were produced by immunoSEQ multiplex PCR, yet TCRdb's version contains in-frame clones alone and is incomplete. The sample includes tens of thousands of clones, 82% of them seen just once. Here the sequenced sample was peripheral blood, taken after recovery from COVID-19. All receptors come from a human donor who had recovered from COVID-19. Each CDR3 is given with its conserved first and last residue. Each record gives: clone size, CDR3 length, V gene, J gene, D gene, CDR3 protein, CDR3 DNA. The D gene is left open where the match is weak. Not every row has a clone size; where given, it reads once, few, many or a size class.

clone_size: -; cdr3_length: 14; v_call: TRBV3-1/TRBV3-2; j_call: TRBJ1-2; d_call: -; cdr3_aa: CASSQVGGARGYTF; cdr3_nt: TGTGCCAGCAGCCAAGTGGGGGGGGCGAGGGGCTACACCTTC
clone_size: -; cdr3_length: 16; v_call: TRBV19; j_call: TRBJ1-1; d_call: TRBD1; cdr3_aa: CASSKSHQGGNTEAFF; cdr3_nt: TGTGCCAGTAGCAAATCACACCAGGGGGGGAACACTGAAGCTTTCTTT
clone_size: -; cdr3_length: 16; v_call: TRBV28; j_call: TRBJ2-7; d_call: TRBD1; cdr3_aa: CASSFRGGTGSHEQYF; cdr3_nt: TGTGCCAGCAGTTTTAGAGGTGGGACAGGGTCCCACGAGCAGTACTTC
clone_size: -; cdr3_length: 15; v_call: TRBV5-1; j_call: TRBJ1-3; d_call: -; cdr3_aa: CASSLGTPSGNTIYF; cdr3_nt: TGCGCCAGCAGCTTAGGGACCCCGAGTGGAAACACCATATATTTT
clone_size: -; cdr3_length: 14; v_call: TRBV5-5; j_call: TRBJ2-7; d_call: -; cdr3_aa: CASSALQGGYEQYF; cdr3_nt: TGTGCCAGCAGCGCCCTCCAAGGGGGTTACGAGCAGTACTTC
clone_size: -; cdr3_length: 18; v_call: TRBV5-6; j_call: TRBJ2-1; d_call: -; cdr3_aa: CASVLGGEGSSSYNEQFF; cdr3_nt: TGTGCCAGCGTCCTCGGAGGTGAGGGATCTAGCTCCTACAATGAGCAGTTCTTC
clone_size: -; cdr3_length: 15; v_call: TRBV12-5; j_call: TRBJ1-4; d_call: TRBD1; cdr3_aa: CASGRTGTGNEKLFF; cdr3_nt: TGTGCTAGTGGTCGGACCGGGACAGGGAATGAAAAACTGTTTTTT
clone_size: -; cdr3_length: 13; v_call: TRBV4-2; j_call: TRBJ2-7; d_call: TRBD1; cdr3_aa: CASSHGQGYAQYF; cdr3_nt: TGTGCCAGCAGCCACGGACAGGGGTACGCGCAGTACTTC
clone_size: -; cdr3_length: 16; v_call: TRBV15; j_call: TRBJ2-1; d_call: TRBD2; cdr3_aa: CATSRQREGRFNEQFF; cdr3_nt: TGTGCCACCAGCAGACAGCGGGAGGGCCGTTTCAATGAGCAGTTCTTC
clone_size: -; cdr3_length: 18; v_call: TRBV4-1; j_call: TRBJ2-1; d_call: TRBD2; cdr3_aa: CASSAGTSGLSSYNEQFF; cdr3_nt: TGCGCCAGCAGCGCCGGGACTAGCGGACTGAGCTCCTACAATGAGCAGTTCTTC
clone_size: -; cdr3_length: 19; v_call: TRBV28; j_call: TRBJ2-3; d_call: TRBD1; cdr3_aa: CASSLSIGRDRDTTDTQYF; cdr3_nt: TGTGCCAGCAGTTTATCAATAGGGAGGGACAGGGATACTACAGATACGCAGTATTTT
clone_size: -; cdr3_length: 13; v_call: TRBV6-5; j_call: TRBJ1-5; d_call: TRBD1; cdr3_aa: CASSPGQGLPQHF; cdr3_nt: TGTGCCAGCAGTCCGGGACAGGGCTTACCCCAGCATTTT
clone_size: few; cdr3_length: 13; v_call: TRBV11-3; j_call: TRBJ2-7; d_call: -; cdr3_aa: CASSSHRVYEQYF; cdr3_nt: TGTGCCAGCAGCTCCCACAGGGTCTACGAGCAGTACTTC
clone_size: -; cdr3_length: 12; v_call: TRBV28; j_call: TRBJ1-6; d_call: -; cdr3_aa: CASSPIGSPLHF; cdr3_nt: TGTGCCAGCAGTCCAATAGGTTCACCCCTCCACTTT
clone_size: -; cdr3_length: 17; v_call: TRBV9; j_call: TRBJ2-3; d_call: TRBD2; cdr3_aa: CASSASGGGSTTDTQYF; cdr3_nt: TGTGCCAGCAGCGCGTCGGGCGGCGGGAGTACCACAGATACGCAGTATTTT
clone_size: -; cdr3_length: 15; v_call: TRBV4-2; j_call: TRBJ2-1; d_call: -; cdr3_aa: CASSLGTSSYNEQFF; cdr3_nt: TGTGCCAGCAGCCTGGGGACGAGCTCCTACAATGAGCAGTTCTTC
clone_size: -; cdr3_length: 14; v_call: TRBV27; j_call: TRBJ1-1; d_call: -; cdr3_aa: CASSRGGAYTEAFF; cdr3_nt: TGTGCCAGCAGCCGAGGGGGGGCTTACACTGAAGCTTTCTTT
clone_size: -; cdr3_length: 9; v_call: TRBV2; j_call: TRBJ1-2; d_call: -; cdr3_aa: CASLPGYTF; cdr3_nt: TGTGCCAGCTTGCCGGGCTACACCTTC
clone_size: -; cdr3_length: 13; v_call: TRBV3-1/TRBV3-2; j_call: TRBJ1-1; d_call: -; cdr3_aa: CASSQGALGEAFF; cdr3_nt: TGTGCCAGCAGCCAAGGGGCCCTCGGTGAAGCTTTCTTT
clone_size: -; cdr3_length: 17; v_call: TRBV6-2/TRBV6-3; j_call: TRBJ2-6; d_call: -; cdr3_aa: CASSTLTSYSGANVLTF; cdr3_nt: TGTGCCAGCAGTACCTTAACTAGTTACTCTGGGGCCAACGTCCTGACTTTC
clone_size: -; cdr3_length: 12; v_call: TRBV24-1; j_call: TRBJ2-1; d_call: -; cdr3_aa: CATSEWGNEQFF; cdr3_nt: TGTGCCACCAGTGAGTGGGGAAATGAGCAGTTCTTC
clone_size: once; cdr3_length: 15; v_call: TRBV6-6; j_call: TRBJ1-2; d_call: -; cdr3_aa: CASSLGGGTNYGYTF; cdr3_nt: TGTGCCAGCAGCCTCGGGGGGGGAACTAACTATGGCTACACCTTC
clone_size: -; cdr3_length: 13; v_call: TRBV6-2/TRBV6-3; j_call: TRBJ1-1; d_call: -; cdr3_aa: CASSLQGFGSSFF; cdr3_nt: TGTGCCAGCAGTTTACAGGGTTTCGGAAGTTCTTTCTTT
clone_size: -; cdr3_length: 14; v_call: TRBV11-3; j_call: TRBJ2-1; d_call: -; cdr3_aa: CASSLPGTYNEQFF; cdr3_nt: TGTGCCAGCAGCTTACCCGGGACCTACAATGAGCAGTTCTTC
clone_size: -; cdr3_length: 18; v_call: TRBV5-1; j_call: TRBJ2-1; d_call: -; cdr3_aa: CASSLASPAGNSYNEQFF; cdr3_nt: TGCGCCAGCAGCTTGGCATCCCCGGCGGGAAACTCCTACAATGAGCAGTTCTTC
clone_size: once; cdr3_length: 13; v_call: TRBV10-2; j_call: TRBJ2-7; d_call: TRBD1; cdr3_aa: CASRTGREYEQYF; cdr3_nt: TGCGCCAGCAGGACAGGGAGAGAGTACGAGCAGTACTTC
clone_size: -; cdr3_length: 16; v_call: TRBV5-4; j_call: TRBJ2-5; d_call: TRBD2; cdr3_aa: CASSQGSGRYGETQYF; cdr3_nt: TGTGCCAGCAGCCAAGGTAGCGGGAGATATGGAGAGACCCAGTACTTC
clone_size: -; cdr3_length: 13; v_call: TRBV29-1; j_call: TRBJ2-3; d_call: -; cdr3_aa: CSVEGQGGDTQYF; cdr3_nt: TGCAGCGTTGAAGGACAGGGAGGAGATACGCAGTATTTT
clone_size: -; cdr3_length: 15; v_call: TRBV6-5; j_call: TRBJ2-1; d_call: TRBD1; cdr3_aa: CASSYAQGASNEQFF; cdr3_nt: TGTGCCAGCAGTTACGCCCAGGGGGCAAGCAATGAGCAGTTCTTC
clone_size: -; cdr3_length: 13; v_call: TRBV12-5; j_call: TRBJ2-4; d_call: TRBD1; cdr3_aa: CASGLGQQNIQYF; cdr3_nt: TGTGCTAGTGGGCTGGGACAGCAAAACATTCAGTACTTC
clone_size: -; cdr3_length: 13; v_call: TRBV27; j_call: TRBJ2-7; d_call: -; cdr3_aa: CASSFARTYEQYF; cdr3_nt: TGTGCCAGCAGTTTTGCCAGGACCTACGAGCAGTACTTC
clone_size: -; cdr3_length: 15; v_call: TRBV7-9; j_call: TRBJ1-2; d_call: TRBD1; cdr3_aa: CASSSLSGTAYGYTF; cdr3_nt: TGTGCCAGCAGCTCCCTTTCCGGGACAGCCTATGGCTACACCTTC
clone_size: once; cdr3_length: 15; v_call: TRBV19; j_call: TRBJ2-7; d_call: TRBD1; cdr3_aa: CASSITWDRSYEQYF; cdr3_nt: TGTGCCAGTAGTATTACCTGGGACAGATCCTACGAGCAGTACTTC
clone_size: few; cdr3_length: 15; v_call: TRBV6-6; j_call: TRBJ1-3; d_call: -; cdr3_aa: CASSYEAGVGNTIYF; cdr3_nt: TGTGCCAGCAGTTACGAGGCAGGGGTTGGAAACACCATATATTTT
clone_size: -; cdr3_length: 14; v_call: TRBV15; j_call: TRBJ2-7; d_call: -; cdr3_aa: CATSREGGQSKQYF; cdr3_nt: TGTGCCACCAGCAGAGAAGGGGGGCAATCGAAGCAGTACTTC
clone_size: -; cdr3_length: 16; v_call: TRBV27; j_call: TRBJ2-1; d_call: -; cdr3_aa: CASSQSPPISYNEQFF; cdr3_nt: TGTGCCAGCAGCCAATCACCACCCATCTCCTACAATGAGCAGTTCTTC
clone_size: -; cdr3_length: 15; v_call: TRBV19; j_call: TRBJ2-3; d_call: -; cdr3_aa: CASSSGARATDTQYF; cdr3_nt: TGTGCCAGTAGTTCCGGTGCCAGGGCCACAGATACGCAGTATTTT
clone_size: -; cdr3_length: 15; v_call: TRBV7-9; j_call: TRBJ2-1; d_call: -; cdr3_aa: CASSLGGSTYNEQFF; cdr3_nt: TGTGCCAGCAGCTTAGGGGGGAGTACCTACAATGAGCAGTTCTTC
clone_size: -; cdr3_length: 12; v_call: TRBV6-2/TRBV6-3; j_call: TRBJ1-5; d_call: -; cdr3_aa: CASSFRAQPQHF; cdr3_nt: TGTGCCAGCAGTTTCCGGGCTCAGCCCCAGCATTTT
clone_size: -; cdr3_length: 16; v_call: TRBV4-2; j_call: TRBJ2-7; d_call: -; cdr3_aa: CASSQEVALASYEQYF; cdr3_nt: TGTGCCAGCAGCCAAGAGGTGGCTCTAGCCTCCTACGAGCAGTACTTC
clone_size: once; cdr3_length: 17; v_call: TRBV6-2/TRBV6-3; j_call: TRBJ1-1; d_call: -; cdr3_aa: CASSWRAPHSPGTEAFF; cdr3_nt: TGTGCCAGCAGTTGGAGGGCGCCTCACAGCCCGGGGACTGAAGCTTTCTTT
clone_size: few; cdr3_length: 17; v_call: TRBV7-2; j_call: TRBJ2-3; d_call: TRBD2; cdr3_aa: CASSLYFLAASTDTQYF; cdr3_nt: TGTGCCAGCAGCTTATATTTCCTAGCGGCTAGCACAGATACGCAGTATTTT
clone_size: -; cdr3_length: 14; v_call: TRBV7-9; j_call: TRBJ1-5; d_call: -; cdr3_aa: CASSSGQLHQPQHF; cdr3_nt: TGTGCCAGCAGTTCAGGACAGCTCCATCAGCCCCAGCATTTT
clone_size: -; cdr3_length: 15; v_call: TRBV3-1/TRBV3-2; j_call: TRBJ2-5; d_call: TRBD2; cdr3_aa: CASSQRPSGSTTQYF; cdr3_nt: TGTGCCAGCAGCCAAAGGCCTAGCGGGTCGACGACCCAGTACTTC